This is a list of T cell receptor beta chains from one sample in a study of T cells after yellow fever vaccination. TCRdb ran MiXCR on the 5' RACE reads and lists one entry per CDR3 protein. The sample records under 200,000 distinct CDR3 sequences, approximately 11% being singletons. The sequencing used CD8+ T cells sorted from PBMCs, collected 15 days after the yellow fever booster vaccination. The receptors stem from a man in his late teens or twenties who received the YFV17D yellow fever vaccine. CDR3s leave out the opening cysteine and the closing phenylalanine or tryptophan. The D gene is left open where the match is weak.

>.|TRBV7-9
ASSFNDGPTEAF
>TRBD1|TRBV4-3
ASSQETGARGSPLH
>.|TRBV6-6
ASNRRVTATNEKLF
>.|TRBV12-3/TRBV12-4
ASSYGKIRRSTNYGYT
>TRBD2|TRBV2
ASSSYGAGVETQY
>TRBD2|TRBV19
ASTPSPLAGYTDTQY
>TRBD1|TRBV10-3
AIKSGGTEAF
>.|TRBV4-1
ASSQQGRGKTEAF
>.|TRBV7-7
ASSLGSGISYEQY
>.|TRBV7-9
ASSLVRLQQTQY
>.|TRBV20-1
SATKTALRSPLH
>.|TRBV4-2
ASSQEDGGVLTGELF
>TRBD2|TRBV6-2/TRBV6-3
ASSYSVLAGGFEGGTQY
>TRBD2|TRBV4-3
ASSQEGTSGGVTDTQY
>TRBD2|TRBV7-3
ASSSSGGAVETQY
>.|TRBV6-1
ASAQGLNEKLF
>.|TRBV11-2
ASSPNGAPYTGELF
>.|TRBV6-5
ASTARSGANVLT
>.|TRBV9
ASSKDGGGQPQH
>.|TRBV6-2/TRBV6-3
ASSGAGTAESSYNSPLH
>.|TRBV4-3
ASSQSRGTYEQY
>TRBD1|TRBV7-9
ASSFTGGLKDGYT
>TRBD1|TRBV12-3/TRBV12-4
ASSQDRFFRYT
>.|TRBV4-3
ASSPGFNTGELF
>.|TRBV6-2/TRBV6-3
ASSYPGAGTNTGELF
>TRBD2|TRBV7-9
ASSLGASGVINSYEQY
>TRBD2|TRBV3-1
ASSHEGLAGGPEETQY
>.|TRBV12-3/TRBV12-4
ASSPGRNSGNTIY